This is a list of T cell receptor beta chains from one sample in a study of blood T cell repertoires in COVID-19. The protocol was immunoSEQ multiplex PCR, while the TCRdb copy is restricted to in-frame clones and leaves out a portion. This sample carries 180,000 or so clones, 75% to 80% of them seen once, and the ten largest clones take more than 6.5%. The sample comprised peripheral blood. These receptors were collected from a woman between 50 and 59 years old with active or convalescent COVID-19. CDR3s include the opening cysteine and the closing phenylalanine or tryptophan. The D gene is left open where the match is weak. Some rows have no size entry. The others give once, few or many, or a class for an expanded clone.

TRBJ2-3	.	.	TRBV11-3	CASSPRRRGPGGDTQYF	TGTGCCAGCAGTCCAAGGCGCCGGGGGCCGGGAGGAGATACGCAGTATTTT
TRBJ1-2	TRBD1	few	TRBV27	CASSSDRGRIYGYTF	TGTGCCAGCAGTTCAGACAGGGGGCGAATCTATGGCTACACCTTC
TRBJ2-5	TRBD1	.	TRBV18	CASSPRQGRETQYF	TGTGCCAGCTCACCACGACAGGGAAGAGAGACCCAGTACTTC
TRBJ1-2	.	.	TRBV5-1	CASSLEIAGRGYTF	TGCGCCAGCAGCTTGGAAATCGCGGGCAGAGGCTACACCTTC
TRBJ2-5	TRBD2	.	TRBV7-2	CASSSLGGVGETQYF	TGTGCCAGCAGCTCCTTGGGGGGGGTAGGGGAGACCCAGTACTTC
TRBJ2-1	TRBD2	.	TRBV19	CASSMSGIRIYNEQFF	TGTGCCAGTAGTATGAGCGGGATAAGGATCTACAATGAGCAGTTCTTC
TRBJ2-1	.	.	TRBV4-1	CASSGTKGTNEQFF	TGCGCCAGCAGCGGGACCAAGGGGACAAATGAGCAGTTCTTC
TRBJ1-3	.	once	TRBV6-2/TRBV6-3	CASSWRGNTIYF	TGTGCCAGCAGTTGGAGAGGAAACACCATATATTTT
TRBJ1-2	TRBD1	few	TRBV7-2	CASSLGTGGRSGYTF	TGTGCCAGCAGCTTAGGGACAGGGGGCCGAAGTGGCTACACCTTC
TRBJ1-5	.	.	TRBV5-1	CASSLTGRNQPQHF	TGCGCCAGCAGCTTGACAGGTCGCAATCAGCCCCAGCATTTT
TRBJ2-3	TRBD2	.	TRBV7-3	CASSLGRAGVGDTQYF	TGTGCCAGCAGCTTAGGCAGAGCGGGGGTGGGAGATACGCAGTATTTT
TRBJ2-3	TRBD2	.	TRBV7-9	CASSLAAGGSDTQYF	TGTGCCAGCAGCTTAGCAGCGGGGGGGTCAGATACGCAGTATTTT
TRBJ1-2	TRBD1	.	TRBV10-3	CAISETTGDGYTF	TGTGCCATCAGTGAAACCACAGGGGACGGCTACACCTTC
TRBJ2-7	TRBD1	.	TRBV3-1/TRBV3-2	CASSQQGGQGAHEQYF	TGTGCCAGCAGCCAACAGGGCGGACAGGGAGCCCACGAGCAGTACTTC
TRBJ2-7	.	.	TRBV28	CASSLFSGSYEQYF	TGTGCCAGCAGTTTATTCTCGGGCTCCTACGAGCAGTACTTC
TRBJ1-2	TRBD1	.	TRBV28	CASRVPGQHYGYTF	TGTGCCAGCAGGGTGCCGGGACAGCACTATGGCTACACCTTC
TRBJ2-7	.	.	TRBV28	CASSLYPRTASYEQYF	TGTGCCAGCAGTTTATATCCCAGGACTGCCTCCTACGAGCAGTACTTC
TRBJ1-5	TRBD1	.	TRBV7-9	CASSLSDRGQPQHF	TGTGCCAGCAGCTTATCCGACAGGGGCCAGCCCCAGCATTTT
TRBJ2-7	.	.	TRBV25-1	CASSDRREQYF	TGTGCCAGCAGTGATCGGAGGGAGCAGTACTTC
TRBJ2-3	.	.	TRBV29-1	CSGEPGVGDTQYF	TGCAGCGGAGAGCCAGGGGTGGGAGATACGCAGTATTTT
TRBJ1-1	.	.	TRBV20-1	CSASRDRPRGTEAFF	TGCAGTGCTAGTCGCGACCGTCCGAGAGGCACTGAAGCTTTCTTT
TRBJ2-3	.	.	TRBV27	CASSLRDYYGSTDTQYF	TGTGCCAGCAGTTTGCGGGATTACTATGGGAGCACAGATACGCAGTATTTT
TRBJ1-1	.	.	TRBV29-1	CSVDVPGLKNTEAFF	TGCAGCGTTGACGTCCCGGGACTCAAGAACACTGAAGCTTTCTTT
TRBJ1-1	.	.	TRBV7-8	CASSLEIRRAAEAFF	TGTGCCAGCAGCTTAGAGATTAGGAGAGCAGCTGAAGCTTTCTTT
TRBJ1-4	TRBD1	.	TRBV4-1	CASSQLGTGGWEKLFF	TGCGCCAGCAGCCAGCTCGGGACAGGGGGTTGGGAAAAACTGTTTTTT
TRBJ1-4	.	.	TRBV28	CASSPRRRVNEKLFF	TGTGCCAGCAGCCCCCGGAGACGGGTTAATGAAAAACTGTTTTTT
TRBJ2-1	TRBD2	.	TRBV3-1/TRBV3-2	CASSTLAGGPFEQFF	TGTGCCAGCAGCACCCTAGCGGGAGGGCCTTTTGAGCAGTTCTTC
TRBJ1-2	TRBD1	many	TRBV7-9	CASSPRQGAWYGYTF	TGTGCCAGCAGCCCACGACAGGGGGCTTGGTATGGCTACACCTTC
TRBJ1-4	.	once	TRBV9	CASSPLATNEKLFF	TGTGCCAGCAGCCCCTTGGCCACTAATGAAAAACTGTTTTTT
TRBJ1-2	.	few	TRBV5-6	CASSLARRGANYGYTF	TGTGCCAGCAGCTTGGCCCGTCGGGGGGCTAACTATGGCTACACCTTC
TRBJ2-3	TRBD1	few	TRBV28	CASSSFGQGGSDTQYF	TGTGCCAGCAGTTCCTTCGGACAGGGGGGTAGTGATACGCAGTATTTT
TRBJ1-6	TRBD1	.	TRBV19	CASSTTGEGSPLHF	TGTGCCAGTAGTACGACAGGGGAGGGGTCACCCCTCCACTTT
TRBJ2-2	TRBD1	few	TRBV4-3	CASSQGDRGRAGELFF	TGCGCCAGCAGCCAAGGAGACAGGGGAAGGGCCGGGGAGCTGTTTTTT
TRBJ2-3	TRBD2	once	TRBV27	CASSFYAGGPADTQYF	TGTGCCAGCAGTTTTTATGCGGGAGGGCCCGCAGATACGCAGTATTTT